The present entry profiles one T cell receptor beta chain with its context. Profiling relied on immunoSEQ multiplex PCR, and the TCRdb table lists in-frame clones only, not all of them. The sample has about 18,000 clones, approximately 78% seen once. Germline CDR1 and CDR2: MDHEN and SYDVKM. The ends lost 3 bases at V and 0 bases at J; junction bases unmatched: 2. The CDR3 length is 15 residues. This entry is derived from a study of OX40 agonist ivuxolimab in advanced cancers. As for the study in general: Ivuxolimab is a fully human IgG2 antibody that activates OX40 (CD134). Mean age around 64 years, range roughly 23 to 79; around 80% male.

Blood sampling took place at baseline, cycle 4 day 1, and cycle 7 day 1. The gene calls are TRBV28 and TRBJ2-7, with 10 bases identical to TRBD1. This TCR came from an adult with an advanced solid tumor such as melanoma, head and neck, liver or kidney cancer. The starting material was CD4+ or CD8+ T cells sorted from blood, obtained in a trial of the OX40 agonist ivuxolimab. The CDR3 nucleotides read TGTGCCAGCAGTTTGAGGGACAGGGGCTCCTACGAGCAGTACTTC. This gives the protein CASSLRDRGSYEQYF.